This T cell receptor (beta chain) appears in the sequencing data of a study of Ad26.COV2.S vaccination and SARS-CoV-2 variants. Study-level background: Intramuscular Ad26.COV2.S at 5x10^10 or 1x10^11 viral particles. Findings and limits, study-wide: For non-spike TCRs, breadth in vaccine recipients resembled that in placebo recipients.

This CDR3 spans 15 amino acids. Germline-derived CDR1 and CDR2 are ENHRY and SYGVKD. J was trimmed by 8 bases and V by 6 bases; bases with no gene match: 11. On this clone itself: Its antigen is not identified.

Described treatment: roughly 20 received Ad26.COV2.S at low or high dose, single or two shots; 5 received placebo; per-sample allocation not given. Samples came from day 63 after the first vaccine or placebo injection. Aged 18-55 years, donor was enrolled in Boston in about 2020. SARS-CoV-2 spike from the Wuhan strain was encoded by the vaccine, an Ad26 vector. Sequencing used immunoSEQ multiplex PCR; TCRdb keeps in-frame clones, though not all of them. The sample includes hundreds of thousands of clones, about 90% seen only once; the top ten take about 1.5%. This sequence joins TRBV10-3 and TRBJ1-3, with 9 bases lining up with TRBD1. The receptor's source is a person aged 18 to 65 who received the Ad26.COV2.S COVID-19 vaccine or a placebo. The sample consisted of peripheral blood, taken in a trial of Ad26.COV2.S vaccine versus placebo. In nucleotides, the CDR3 is TGTGCCATCAGCGACCTGGGACAGGGAGGGGACACCATATATTTT. It is translated as CAISDLGQGGDTIYF.